Each of the 2 T cell receptor beta chains below was sequenced from the same sample in a study of T cell repertoires in cytomegalovirus infection. These receptors' targets are unknown. TCRdb analysed the reads with MiXCR anew, one entry per CDR3 protein. The repertoire has more than 250,000 distinct CDR3 sequences, roughly 25% of them found once; the top ten carry about an eighth. The specimen comprised cultured PBMCs, sampled from culture after CMV antigen stimulation. These receptor sequences come from a human donor in good health (CMV status not recorded). Some clones in this sample may be carry-over from other donors' samples.

This clonotype appeared a few times. The chain is built from TRBV6-1 and TRBJ2-5; D is possibly TRBD1 (7 bases). Per the germline V gene, CDR1 is MNHNS and CDR2 is SASEGT. The CDR3 is made up of 14 amino acids. The germline V and J ends were trimmed by 6 bases and 4 bases, with 15 bases remaining between them. The CDR3 here is CASRPPGGLETQYF. DNA for the CDR3: TGTGCCAGCAGACCCCCAGGGGGGTTAGAGACCCAGTACTTC.

The chain carries TRBV5-4 and TRBJ2-7, with 14 positions matching TRBD2. V trimming: 3 bases; J trimming: 1 base; junction bases outside the gene matches: 3. The V gene's germline CDR1 is SGHNT and CDR2 YYREEE (reference sequence). The CDR3 has 16 residues. This CDR3 reads CASSSGTSGSSYEQYV. CDR3 sequence (DNA): TGTGCCAGCAGCTCGGGGACTAGCGGGAGTTCCTACGAGCAGTACGTC.